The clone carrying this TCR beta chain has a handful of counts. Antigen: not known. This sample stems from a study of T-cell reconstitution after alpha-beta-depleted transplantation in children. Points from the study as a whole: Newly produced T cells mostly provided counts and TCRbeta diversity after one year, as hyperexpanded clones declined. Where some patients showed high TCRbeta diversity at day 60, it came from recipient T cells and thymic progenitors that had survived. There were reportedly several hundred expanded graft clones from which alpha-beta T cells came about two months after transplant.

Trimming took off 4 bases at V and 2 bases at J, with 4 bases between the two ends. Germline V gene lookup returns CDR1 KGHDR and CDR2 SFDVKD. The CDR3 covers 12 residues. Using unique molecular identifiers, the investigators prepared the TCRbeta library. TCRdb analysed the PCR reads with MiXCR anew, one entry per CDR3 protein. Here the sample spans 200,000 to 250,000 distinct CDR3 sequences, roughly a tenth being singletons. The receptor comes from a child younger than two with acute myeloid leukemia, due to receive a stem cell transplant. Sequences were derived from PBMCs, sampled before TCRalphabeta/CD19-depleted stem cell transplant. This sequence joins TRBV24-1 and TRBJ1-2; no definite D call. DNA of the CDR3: TGTGCCACCAGTGAGGAAAACTATGGCTACACCTTC. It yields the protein CATSEENYGYTF.